A selection of T cell receptor beta chains follows, all from one sample in a study of shared clonotypes between healthy human individuals. The assay was immunoSEQ multiplex PCR, and TCRdb's table has in-frame clones only and misses some. In the table there are roughly 550,000 clones, nearly 97% of which are singletons. Material for sequencing was naive CD8+ T cells sorted from blood. These receptor sequences come from a woman between 25 and 40 years old in good health. Each CDR3 is given with its conserved first and last residue. The D gene is left open where the match is weak. Clone size is shown for a subset of rows, as once, few, many or a class of expanded clone.

V: TRBV19
J: TRBJ1-5
size: NA
D: NA
CDR3: CASKVSSDSNQPQHF
DNA: TGTGCCAGTAAGGTGTCGTCTGATAGCAATCAGCCCCAGCATTTT

V: TRBV5-4
J: TRBJ2-1
size: NA
D: TRBD2
CDR3: CASSLWGGTRSEEQFF
DNA: TGTGCCAGCAGCTTGTGGGGCGGGACTAGGTCTGAGGAGCAGTTCTTC

V: TRBV27
J: TRBJ2-7
size: NA
D: TRBD1
CDR3: CASSRGQTKYEQYF
DNA: TGTGCCAGCAGTCGGGGACAGACCAAGTACGAGCAGTACTTC

V: TRBV27
J: TRBJ2-7
size: NA
D: TRBD2
CDR3: CASSPQRESAYEQYF
DNA: TGTGCCAGCAGTCCACAGCGGGAGTCGGCCTACGAGCAGTACTTC

V: TRBV6-6
J: TRBJ2-7
size: NA
D: NA
CDR3: CAALQEEGSEQYF
DNA: TGTGCCGCGTTGCAGGAGGAAGGGAGCGAGCAGTACTTC

V: TRBV29-1
J: TRBJ2-1
size: NA
D: NA
CDR3: CSIRGESSYNEQFF
DNA: TGCAGCATTAGGGGGGAGAGCTCCTACAATGAGCAGTTCTTC

V: TRBV13
J: TRBJ1-1
size: NA
D: NA
CDR3: CASSLGLAVNTEAFF
DNA: TGTGCCAGCAGCTTAGGCCTGGCCGTGAACACTGAAGCTTTCTTT

V: TRBV28
J: TRBJ2-1
size: NA
D: TRBD2
CDR3: CANRAAGDNNEQFF
DNA: TGTGCCAACAGGGCAGCGGGAGACAACAATGAGCAGTTCTTC

V: TRBV7-9
J: TRBJ2-3
size: NA
D: TRBD2
CDR3: CASSRTVAGYGTDTQYF
DNA: TGTGCCAGCAGTCGAACGGTAGCGGGGTATGGCACAGATACGCAGTATTTT

V: TRBV10-2
J: TRBJ2-7
size: once
D: NA
CDR3: CASGSRDTYEQYF
DNA: TGCGCCAGCGGGTCCAGGGACACCTACGAGCAGTACTTC

V: TRBV5-1
J: TRBJ1-1
size: NA
D: TRBD1
CDR3: CASSQKTGYLTEAFF
DNA: TGCGCCAGCAGCCAGAAGACAGGGTACCTCACTGAAGCTTTCTTT

V: TRBV2
J: TRBJ2-1
size: NA
D: NA
CDR3: CASSVGNEQFF
DNA: TGTGCCAGCAGTGTAGGGAATGAGCAGTTCTTC